Below are 24 T cell receptor beta chains sequenced from a single sample in a study of OX40 agonist ivuxolimab in advanced cancers. TCRdb's copy holds only in-frame clones and misses some; the assay was immunoSEQ multiplex PCR. The data contain some 98,000 clones, roughly 84% of them singletons. This material consisted of CD4+ or CD8+ T cells sorted from blood, taken in a trial of the OX40 agonist ivuxolimab. These TCRs come from an adult with an advanced solid tumor such as melanoma, head and neck, liver or kidney cancer.

V is TRBV10-3 and J is TRBJ1-6; the match to TRBD1 covers 8 bases. Germline assignment: CDR1 ENHRY and CDR2 SYGVKD. The V gene end was trimmed by 2 bases and the J gene end by 9 bases; junction bases not matched to a gene: 3. The CDR3 loop spans 14 amino acids. CDR3 nucleotide sequence: TGTGCCATCAGTGAGGGACAGGGAGGTTCACCCCTCCACTTT. The encoded protein is CAISEGQGGSPLHF.

The CDR3 spells CASSLPGTSGGSYNEQFF. CDR3 DNA sequence: TGTGCCAGCAGCTTACCCGGGACTAGCGGGGGGTCCTACAATGAGCAGTTCTTC. The chain joins TRBV7-9 to TRBJ2-1; 15 nucleotides match TRBD2. V dropped 2 bases and J dropped 1; count of bases not matched to a gene: 3. Germline CDR1 reads SEHNR; CDR2 reads FQNEAQ (reference sequence). The CDR3 runs to 18 residues.

The genes are TRBV19 and TRBJ2-1; a weak D match, TRBD1 (5 bases). The CDR3 is 14 residues long. V lost 0 bases to trimming and J lost 11 bases, with 14 bases between them. Germline values: CDR1 LNHDA, CDR2 SQIVND (reference sequence). The CDR3, as DNA: TGTGCCAGTAGTATAGATCTTAGCAGGGTCCAGCAGTTCTTC. It translates to CASSIDLSRVQQFF. The full variable domain, in which reference TRBV19 and TRBJ2-1 provide the parts outside the CDR3, is DGGITQSPKYLFRKEGQNVTLSCEQNLNHDAMYWYRQDPGQGLRLIYYSQIVNDFQKGDIAEGYSVSREKKESFPLTVTSAQKNPTAFYLCASSIDLSRVQQFFGPGTRLTVL.

The V gene is TRBV7-2, the J gene TRBJ2-7; a possible D gene is TRBD1 (7 bases). The germline V gene has CDR1 SGHTA and CDR2 FQGNSA. The CDR3 consists of 15 residues. V dropped 5 bases and J dropped 8 bases, with 22 bases sitting between them. CDR3 sequence (DNA): TGTGCCAGCAGCACCCTCGGACAGGCCGGCGGGAAGCAGTACTTC. Amino acids: CASSTLGQAGGKQYF.

This chain connects TRBV19 to TRBJ2-1, with 16 bases matching TRBD2. The germline V gene has CDR1 LNHDA and CDR2 SQIVND (reference sequence). V trimming: 3 bases; J trimming: 5 bases; junction bases outside the gene matches: 4. The CDR3 runs to 17 residues. CDR3 in amino acids: CASSIGTSGGAHNEQFF. Written as DNA, the CDR3 is TGTGCCAGTAGTATCGGGACTAGCGGGGGGGCCCACAATGAGCAGTTCTTC.

The count of this clone is one. The V call is TRBV7-9, the J call TRBJ1-6; no clear D gene. Trimming left V 7 bases short and J 3 bases short, with 10 bases between. This CDR3 has 14 residues. Germline CDR1 is SEHNR and CDR2 is FQNEAQ (reference sequence). In DNA, the CDR3 is TGTGCCAGCAACGAGGGAATCTATAATTCACCCCTCCACTTT. Its protein product is CASNEGIYNSPLHF. The full variable domain, in which reference TRBV7-9 and TRBJ1-6 provide the parts outside the CDR3, is DTGVSQNPRHKITKRGQNVTFRCDPISEHNRLYWYRQTLGQGPEFLTYFQNEAQLEKSRLLSDRFSAERPKGSFSTLEIQRTEQGDSAMYLCASNEGIYNSPLHFGNGTRLTVT.

The V and J genes are TRBV5-1 and TRBJ1-1, with D tentatively TRBD1 (5 bases). The CDR3 length is 14 residues. V dropped 4 bases and J dropped 0 bases, with 10 bases sitting between them. The germline CDR1 and CDR2 sequences are SGHRS and YFSETQ. The CDR3 loop is CASSVQVMNTEAFF. In DNA form, the CDR3 reads TGCGCCAGCAGCGTACAGGTAATGAACACTGAAGCTTTCTTT.

The chain uses TRBV18 and TRBJ2-1; 13 nucleotides align to TRBD2. The J segment lost 4 bases and the V segment lost 1 base, leaving 13 bases of the junction unmatched. Germline-derived CDR1 and CDR2 are KGHSH and LQKENI. The CDR3 consists of 20 residues. CDR3: CASSPLPLAGGPVGYNEQFF. The CDR3 nucleotides are TGTGCCAGCTCACCACTGCCACTAGCGGGGGGGCCGGTGGGGTACAATGAGCAGTTCTTC.

Concerning this clone itself: This same CDR3 is encoded by further DNA sequences in the sample. The chain links TRBV5-1 to TRBJ1-1; the D is unclear. The CDR3 length is 13 residues. Germline assignment: CDR1 SGHRS and CDR2 YFSETQ. Trimming removed 0 bases at V and 0 bases at J, with 3 bases between. The CDR3 DNA reads as TGCGCCAGCAGCTTGGGTATGAACACTGAAGCTTTCTTT. This gives the protein CASSLGMNTEAFF.

CDR3: CASSAPGTGGTEAFF. The CDR3 nucleotides read TGTGCCAGCAGTGCCCCCGGGACGGGCGGCACTGAAGCTTTCTTT. V is TRBV25-1 and J is TRBJ1-1; D may be TRBD1 (5 bases). The CDR3 totals 15 residues. CDR1 is MGHDK, CDR2 SYGVNS, per germline. V was cut by 4 bases and J by 4 bases, with 16 bases left in between.

The rearrangement joins TRBV18 to TRBJ2-2, with 7 bases that match TRBD1. CDR1 and CDR2 from the germline V gene are KGHSH and LQKENI. Trimming at V came to 2 bases and at J to 13 bases, leaving 10 bases not matched to a gene. CDR3 length equals 14 residues. The CDR3 DNA sequence: TGTGCCAGCTCACCAACACAGGGGAAAGGCGGGCTGTTTTTT. Amino acids: CASSPTQGKGGLFF.

This clone has more than one count but fewer than ten. The V and J genes are TRBV11-1 and TRBJ2-1; perhaps TRBD2 as D (6 bases). Germline V CDR1 and CDR2: SGHAT, FQDESV (reference sequence). V lost 5 bases and J lost 7, with 18 bases in between. The length of the CDR3 is 15 residues. CDR3 loop: CASSDRAGGRNEQFF. The DNA of the CDR3 is TGTGCCAGCAGCGATCGTGCCGGGGGTAGGAATGAGCAGTTCTTC. The full variable domain, in which reference TRBV11-1 and TRBJ2-1 provide the parts outside the CDR3, is EAEVAQSPRYKITEKSQAVAFWCDPISGHATLYWYRQILGQGPELLVQFQDESVVDDSQLPKDRFSAERLKGVDSTLKIQPAELGDSAMYLCASSDRAGGRNEQFFGPGTRLTVL.

The chain carries TRBV14 and TRBJ2-5; D gene unclear. Germline assignment: CDR1 SGHDN and CDR2 FVKESK. V was clipped by 2 bases and J by 11 bases, with 15 bases between them. The CDR3 consists of 13 residues. Written as DNA, the CDR3 is TGTGCCAGCAGCCAAATAGGTGGGCGGCCGCAGTACTTC. Amino acids: CASSQIGGRPQYF.

The chain links TRBV29-1 to TRBJ1-2; D possibly corresponds to TRBD1 (5 bases). Trimming took off 6 bases at V and 4 bases at J, with 9 bases between the two ends. This CDR3 is 11 amino acids long. CDR1 and CDR2 from the germline V gene are SQVTM and ANQGSEA. CDR3 protein: CSVADSYGYTF. In nucleotides, the CDR3 is TGCAGCGTAGCTGACAGCTATGGCTACACCTTC.

This clone came up once. The chain joins TRBV10-3 to TRBJ1-4; 8 nucleotides match TRBD1. After removal of 6 bases from V and 4 bases from J, the junction contained 7 bases not matched to a gene. Germline V gives CDR1 ENHRY, CDR2 SYGVKD. The CDR3 extends over 15 amino acids. This CDR3 reads CAIRGQQGGNEKLFF. In DNA form, the CDR3 reads TGTGCCATCAGGGGTCAACAGGGGGGTAATGAAAAACTGTTTTTT.

The gene calls are TRBV15 and TRBJ2-3; D remains ambiguous. This CDR3 region has 12 residues. The germline V gene has CDR1 LNHNV and CDR2 YYDKDF (reference sequence). Trimming left V 0 bases short and J 6 bases short, with 4 bases between. CDR3 DNA: TGTGCCACCAGCAGAGATTTTGATACGCAGTATTTT. Translating it yields CATSRDFDTQYF.

The gene calls are TRBV10-3 and TRBJ2-7; 7 nucleotides match TRBD1. After removal of 5 bases from V and 4 bases from J, the junction contained 8 bases not matched to a gene. Germline V gene sequence: CDR1 ENHRY, CDR2 SYGVKD. The CDR3 extends over 14 amino acids. The CDR3 loop reads CAISSTGRGYEQYF. The CDR3 DNA sequence: TGTGCCATCAGTTCGACAGGGAGAGGTTACGAGCAGTACTTC.

The V call is TRBV7-6, the J call TRBJ2-3; 8 bases are shared with TRBD2. CDR3 size: 16 residues. The trim removed 5 bases at V and 4 bases at J, leaving 11 bases unmatched. CDR1 is SGHVS, CDR2 FNYEAQ, per germline. CDR3 sequence reads: CASSEQPGLVPDTQYF. CDR3 coding DNA: TGTGCCAGCAGCGAACAGCCGGGACTAGTACCAGATACGCAGTATTTT.

The chain recombines TRBV5-6 with TRBJ2-5; TRBD1 agrees at 7 bases. Looked up from germline, CDR1 is SGHDT and CDR2 is YYEEEE. The CDR3 consists of 16 residues. After removal of 2 bases from V and 7 bases from J, the junction contained 14 bases not matched to a gene. CDR3 nucleotides: TGTGCCAGCAGCTTTTCGGACAGGAGCCTTCCGTGGACCCAGTACTTC. Translated, it gives CASSFSDRSLPWTQYF.

This sequence joins TRBV11-3 and TRBJ2-7; no reliable D call. CDR3 length: 10 residues. Germline CDR1 is SGHNT and CDR2 is YENEEA. The ends were cut back, 8 bases at V and 6 bases at J, with 8 bases in the middle. For the CDR3, the DNA is TGTGCCAGCCTAGACCGCGAGCAGTACTTC. Translation: CASLDREQYF.

This clone was counted between two and nine times. CDR3 DNA: TGTGCCAGCAGCAAAATTACCGGGGGGCAAACAGATACGCAGTATTTT. It is translated as CASSKITGGQTDTQYF. The chain combines TRBV21-1 with TRBJ2-3; TRBD2 reflects the table's D call only, with no check against the DNA. TRBV21-1 is designated a pseudogene. The CDR3 is 16 amino acids.

V usage is TRBV30 and J usage is TRBJ2-5; 11 bases fit TRBD1. The CDR3 sequence is 15 residues long. The J segment lost 4 bases and the V segment lost 3 bases, leaving 7 bases of the junction unmatched. Per the germline V gene, CDR1 is GTSNPN and CDR2 is SVGIG (reference sequence). The CDR3 DNA is TGTGCCTGGAGCGGGACAGGGGGAACGGGAGAGACCCAGTACTTC. Translated, it gives CAWSGTGGTGETQYF.

The chain is built from TRBV6-1 and TRBJ1-1; D uncertain. Looked up from germline, CDR1 is MNHNS and CDR2 is SASEGT. The germline V and J ends were trimmed by 6 bases and 6 bases, with 14 bases remaining between them. There are 13 residues in the CDR3. DNA of the CDR3: TGTGCCAGCAGCTACGACGGCCCGGCTGAAGCTTTCTTT. Residues: CASSYDGPAEAFF.

The J gene is TRBJ1-1, the V gene TRBV11-2; D remains unclear. The V gene's germline CDR1 is SGHAT and CDR2 FQNNGV. The length of the CDR3 is 11 residues. V was trimmed by 2 bases and J by 9 bases, leaving 7 bases between them. The CDR3 reads CASSLKRQAFF. The CDR3, as DNA: TGTGCCAGCAGCTTAAAAAGACAAGCTTTCTTT.